This T cell receptor beta chain is drawn from a study of monozygotic twins with inflammatory bowel disease. The length of the CDR3 is 13 residues. Germline-derived CDR1 and CDR2 are SNHLY and FYNNEI. After re-calling the 5' RACE reads, TCRdb lists one entry per CDR3 protein, DNA absent. In total, the table holds 400,000 or so distinct CDR3 sequences. The sequenced sample consisted of blood. This sequence joins TRBV2 and TRBJ1-1; TCRdb's D gene call, TRBD1, goes unchecked for lack of DNA. The source is a human donor with ulcerative colitis or Crohn's disease, or a healthy co-twin of an affected twin (not recorded which). CDR3: CASRVGTGILAFF.